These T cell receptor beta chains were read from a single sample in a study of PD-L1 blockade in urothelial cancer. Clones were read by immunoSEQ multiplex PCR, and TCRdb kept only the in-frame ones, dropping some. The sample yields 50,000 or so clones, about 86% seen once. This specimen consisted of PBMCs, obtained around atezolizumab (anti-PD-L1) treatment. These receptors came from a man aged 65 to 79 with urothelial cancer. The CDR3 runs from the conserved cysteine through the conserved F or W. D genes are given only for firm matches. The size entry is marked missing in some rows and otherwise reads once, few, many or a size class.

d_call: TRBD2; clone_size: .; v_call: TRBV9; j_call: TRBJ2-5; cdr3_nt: TGTGCCAGCAGCTCCCCGGGAGGTAGCGGGAGGGGAGAGACCCAGTACTTC; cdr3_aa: CASSSPGGSGRGETQYF
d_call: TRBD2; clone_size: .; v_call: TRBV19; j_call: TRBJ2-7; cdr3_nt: TGTGCCACCCAGGGAACAGGGGTAGCGGGAGACGAGCAGTACTTC; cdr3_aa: CATQGTGVAGDEQYF
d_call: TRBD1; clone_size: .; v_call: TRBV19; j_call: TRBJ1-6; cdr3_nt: TGTGCCAGTAGTCCGGGGAGAGGGACAGGTGATCGGGCCCTCCACTTT; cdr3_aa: CASSPGRGTGDRALHF
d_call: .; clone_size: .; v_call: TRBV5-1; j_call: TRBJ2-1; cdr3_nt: TGCGCCAGCAGCCCAGAGGATAGCGGCTACAATGAGCAGTTCTTC; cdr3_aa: CASSPEDSGYNEQFF
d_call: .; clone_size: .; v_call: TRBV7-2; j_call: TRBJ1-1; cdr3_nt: TGTGCCAGCACCCCTAGAAGCGGTTCATCTGAAGCTTTCTTT; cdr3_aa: CASTPRSGSSEAFF
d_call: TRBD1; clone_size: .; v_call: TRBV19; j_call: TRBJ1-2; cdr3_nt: TGTGCCAGCGTTGCACCGGGACAGGTGGATGGCTACACCTTC; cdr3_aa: CASVAPGQVDGYTF
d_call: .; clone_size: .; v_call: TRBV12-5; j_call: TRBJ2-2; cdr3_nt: TGTGCTAGTGGGGGGGGTACCACCGGGGAGCTGTTTTTT; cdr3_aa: CASGGGTTGELFF
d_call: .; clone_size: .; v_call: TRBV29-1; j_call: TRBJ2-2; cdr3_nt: TGCAGCGTTGGCCAGGGTGCCGGGGAGCTGTTTTTT; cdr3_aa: CSVGQGAGELFF
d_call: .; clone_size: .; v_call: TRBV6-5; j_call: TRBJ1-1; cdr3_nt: TGTGCCAGCGCGAACAGGGTCGCTGAAGCTTTCTTT; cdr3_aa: CASANRVAEAFF
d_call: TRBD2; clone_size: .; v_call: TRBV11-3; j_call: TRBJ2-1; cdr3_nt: TGTGCCAGCAGCTTTTCCGGGGGGGCCTACCATGAGCAGTTCTTC; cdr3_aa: CASSFSGGAYHEQFF
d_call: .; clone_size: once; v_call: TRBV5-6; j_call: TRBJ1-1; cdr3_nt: TGTGCCAGCAGCTTGTTGGAGGGTTGGAACACTGAAGCTTTCTTT; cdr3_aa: CASSLLEGWNTEAFF
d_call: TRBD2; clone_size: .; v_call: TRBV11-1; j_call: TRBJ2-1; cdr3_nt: TGTGCCAGCAGCTTAGGAGGGGCTAGCGGGAGTCAGTTCTTC; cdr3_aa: CASSLGGASGSQFF
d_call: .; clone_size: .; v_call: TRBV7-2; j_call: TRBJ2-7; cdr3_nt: TGTGCCAGCAGCCGGGGGAAGGGGTCCGAAGAGCAGTACTTC; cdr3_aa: CASSRGKGSEEQYF
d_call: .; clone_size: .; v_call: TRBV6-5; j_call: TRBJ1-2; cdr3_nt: TGTGCCAGCAGTGCAGGGGCCGGCGGCTACACCTTC; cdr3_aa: CASSAGAGGYTF
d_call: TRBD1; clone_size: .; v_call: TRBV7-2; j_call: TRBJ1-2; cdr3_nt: TGTGCCAGCAGCTACAGGGGTGGAAACTATGGCTACACCTTC; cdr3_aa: CASSYRGGNYGYTF
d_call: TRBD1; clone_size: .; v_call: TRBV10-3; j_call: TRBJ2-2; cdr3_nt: TGTGCCATCAGTGAGTCCGGGACAGGGGCGAACACCGGGGAGCTGTTTTTT; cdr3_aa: CAISESGTGANTGELFF
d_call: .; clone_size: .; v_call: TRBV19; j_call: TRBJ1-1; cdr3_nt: TGTGCCAGTAGTATGGAGGGGAACACTGAAGCTTTCTTT; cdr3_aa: CASSMEGNTEAFF
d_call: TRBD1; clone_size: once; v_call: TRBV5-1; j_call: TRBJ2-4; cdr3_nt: TGCGCCAGCAGCGCAGGACAGGGGGACAAAAACATTCAGTACTTC; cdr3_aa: CASSAGQGDKNIQYF
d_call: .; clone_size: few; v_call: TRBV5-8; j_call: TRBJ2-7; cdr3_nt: TGTGCCAGCAGCTTGGTGAGGAGGACGCTCTACGAGCAGTACTTC; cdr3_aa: CASSLVRRTLYEQYF
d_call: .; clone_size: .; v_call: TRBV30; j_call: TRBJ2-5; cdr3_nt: TGTGCCTGGGGAGGGAGAGAGACCCAGTACTTC; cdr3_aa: CAWGGRETQYF
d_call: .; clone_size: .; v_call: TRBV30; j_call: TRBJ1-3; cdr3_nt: TGTGCCTGGAGCGTCCTGGGACTGATCTCTGGAAACACCATATATTTT; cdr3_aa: CAWSVLGLISGNTIYF
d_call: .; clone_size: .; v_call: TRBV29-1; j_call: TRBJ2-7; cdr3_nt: TGCAGCGTTGGTCCTACCCAAGTCGAGCAGTACTTC; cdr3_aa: CSVGPTQVEQYF
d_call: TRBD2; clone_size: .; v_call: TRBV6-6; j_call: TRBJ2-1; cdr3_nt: TGTGCCAGCCAACTAGCGGGACACAATGAGCAGTTCTTC; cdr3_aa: CASQLAGHNEQFF
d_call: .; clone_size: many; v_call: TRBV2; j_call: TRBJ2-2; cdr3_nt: TGTGCCAGCAGTGAGGACCAGGGTGGGTCCGGGGAGCTGTTTTTT; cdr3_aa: CASSEDQGGSGELFF
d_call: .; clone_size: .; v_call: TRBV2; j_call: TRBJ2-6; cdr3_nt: TGTGCCAGCATGACAGCTTTCGGTGGGGCCAACGTCCTGACTTTC; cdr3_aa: CASMTAFGGANVLTF
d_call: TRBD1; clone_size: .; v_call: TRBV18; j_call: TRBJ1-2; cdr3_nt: TGTGCCAGCTCACCATCCGCAGGGGGCGTCTATGGCTACACCTTC; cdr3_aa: CASSPSAGGVYGYTF
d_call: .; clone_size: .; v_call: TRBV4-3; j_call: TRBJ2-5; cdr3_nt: TGCGCCAGCAGCCAAGGGACGGCAGGGGAGACCCAGTACTTC; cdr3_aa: CASSQGTAGETQYF
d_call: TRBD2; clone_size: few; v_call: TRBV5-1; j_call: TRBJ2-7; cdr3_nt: TGCGCCAGCAAGGGTGGCGGGGGAACCTACGAGCAGTACTTC; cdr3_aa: CASKGGGGTYEQYF
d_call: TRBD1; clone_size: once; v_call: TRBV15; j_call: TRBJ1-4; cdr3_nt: TGTGCCACCAGCAGGGGGGACAGTGGCGAAAAACTGTTTTTT; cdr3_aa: CATSRGDSGEKLFF
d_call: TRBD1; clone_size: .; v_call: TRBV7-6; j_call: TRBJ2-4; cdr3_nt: TGTGCCAGCAGCTTCCCGGGACAGGGTAAAAACATTCAGTACTTC; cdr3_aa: CASSFPGQGKNIQYF
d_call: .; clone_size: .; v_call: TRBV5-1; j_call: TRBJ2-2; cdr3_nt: TGCGCCAGCAGCTTGGACAGGGAGGGCACCGGGGAGCTGTTTTTT; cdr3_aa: CASSLDREGTGELFF
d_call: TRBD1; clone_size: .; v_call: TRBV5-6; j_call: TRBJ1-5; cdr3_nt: TGTGCCAGCAGCCTCGGGACAGGGGTTAATCAGCCCCAGCATTTT; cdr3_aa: CASSLGTGVNQPQHF
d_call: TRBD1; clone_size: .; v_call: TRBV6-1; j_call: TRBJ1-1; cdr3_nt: TGTGCCAGCAGGACGGGACAGGCGGTCTTCACTGAAGCTTTCTTT; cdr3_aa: CASRTGQAVFTEAFF
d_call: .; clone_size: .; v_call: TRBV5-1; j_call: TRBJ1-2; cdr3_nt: TGCGCCAGCAGCTTGGACAGGGCTGTTAGCTATGGCTACACCTTC; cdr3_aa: CASSLDRAVSYGYTF
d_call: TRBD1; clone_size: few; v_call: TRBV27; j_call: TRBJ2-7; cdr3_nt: TGTGCCAGCAGTTTTCGACAGGGGTCCTACGAGCAGTACTTC; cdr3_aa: CASSFRQGSYEQYF
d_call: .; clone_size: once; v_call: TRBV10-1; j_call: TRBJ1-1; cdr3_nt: TGCGCCAGCAGTGAGTTATCGGGGGGGGTTGATACTGAAGCTTTCTTT; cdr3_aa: CASSELSGGVDTEAFF
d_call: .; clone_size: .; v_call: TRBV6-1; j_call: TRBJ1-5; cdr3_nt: TGTGCCAGCAGATGGGCCAGGGGATTAAATCAGCCCCAGCATTTT; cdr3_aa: CASRWARGLNQPQHF